The 22 T cell receptor beta chains reported below all come from one sample, sequenced in a study of radiotherapy plus CTLA-4 blockade in lung cancer. Libraries were prepared by immunoSEQ multiplex PCR; TCRdb keeps only in-frame clonotypes and omits some of them. The sample has around 40,000 clones, around 75% seen once. This specimen consisted of peripheral blood, obtained from a patient treated with radiotherapy plus ipilimumab. The receptors shown here come from a human donor with non-small cell lung cancer who had stable disease on radiotherapy plus ipilimumab.

The chain uses TRBV29-1 and TRBJ2-3, with D unresolved. Trimming removed 5 bases at V and 4 bases at J, with 10 bases between. Germline-derived CDR1 and CDR2 are SQVTM and ANQGSEA. The CDR3 is 12 amino acids. The CDR3 region is CSVLQVSDTQYF. The CDR3 DNA sequence: TGCAGCGTTCTCCAGGTGTCAGATACGCAGTATTTT.

The chain employs TRBV7-2 and TRBJ2-7; 7 positions match TRBD2. Germline-derived CDR1 and CDR2 are SGHTA and FQGNSA. This CDR3 is 13 amino acids long. Unmatched junction bases numbered 1, after V lost 1 base and J lost 4 bases. CDR3 amino acids: CASSLEAGYEQYF. The CDR3 region has the DNA TGTGCCAGCAGCTTAGAAGCGGGGTACGAGCAGTACTTC.

The J gene is TRBJ1-1, the V gene TRBV5-4; 8 nucleotides line up with TRBD1. CDR1 is SGHNT, CDR2 YYREEE, per germline (reference sequence). The V segment lost 4 bases and the J segment 3 bases; nucleotides outside the gene matches: 5. The CDR3 contains 14 residues. Here the CDR3 DNA reads TGTGCCAGCAGCCCGCGGACAGGGTACACTGAAGCTTTCTTT. It yields the protein CASSPRTGYTEAFF.

This chain connects TRBV10-2 to TRBJ1-2, with D unresolved. CDR1 is WSHSY and CDR2 is SAAADI in the germline V gene. The CDR3 totals 12 residues. V dropped 5 bases and J dropped 2 bases, with 6 bases sitting between them. The CDR3 region has the DNA TGCGCCAGCAGTACGGGGAACTATGGCTACACCTTC. Amino acids: CASSTGNYGYTF.

This clone was picked up a small number of times. The chain carries TRBV7-9 and TRBJ1-1; the D gene is possibly TRBD1 (5 bases). V gave up 6 bases and J gave up 3 bases, with 20 bases separating them. CDR3 length: 16 residues. Germline lookup yields CDR1 SEHNR and CDR2 FQNEAQ (reference sequence). CDR3: CASSLFRGEIYTEAFF. Here the CDR3 DNA reads TGTGCCAGCAGTCTCTTCCGGGGGGAGATCTACACTGAAGCTTTCTTT.

The chain joins TRBV30 to TRBJ1-2, with D possibly matching TRBD1 (5 bases). The V gene's germline CDR1 is GTSNPN and CDR2 SVGIG (reference sequence). The CDR3 runs to 12 residues. V was pared by 5 bases and J by 1 base, with 8 bases between. In nucleotides, the CDR3 is TGTGCCTGGGATCAGGGTAACTATGGCTACACCTTC. This gives the protein CAWDQGNYGYTF.

The rearrangement uses TRBV18 and TRBJ1-1, with TRBD1 matching 9 bases. The CDR3 length is 14 residues. Germline CDR1 is KGHSH and CDR2 is LQKENI. V lost 9 bases and J lost 10; bases outside the gene matches: 15. The CDR3 coding sequence is TGTGCCAGTGCCCGGGACAGGGACCAGGCAGGAGCTTTCTTT. It encodes CASARDRDQAGAFF.

The chain employs TRBV7-9 and TRBJ2-3; TRBD1 is a possible D gene (6 bases). The V end lost 2 bases, the J end lost 1 base, and 10 bases lay between the germline ends. The germline V gene encodes CDR1 SEHNR and CDR2 FQNEAQ (reference sequence). The CDR3 covers 15 residues. CDR3 sequence (DNA): TGTGCCAGCAGCTTACAGGGGCTTGGCACAGATACGCAGTATTTT. Protein: CASSLQGLGTDTQYF. The full variable domain, its missing parts supplied by reference TRBV7-9 and TRBJ2-3, is DTGVSQNPRHKITKRGQNVTFRCDPISEHNRLYWYRQTLGQGPEFLTYFQNEAQLEKSRLLSDRFSAERPKGSFSTLEIQRTEQGDSAMYLCASSLQGLGTDTQYFGPGTRLTVL.

The chain combines TRBV6-1 with TRBJ2-7; weak D call: TRBD2 (5 bases). Germline CDR1 reads MNHNS; CDR2 reads SASEGT. V gave up 2 bases and J gave up 2 bases, with 13 bases separating them. The CDR3 contains 15 residues. The CDR3 region is CASSESGLGTYEQYF. CDR3 sequence (DNA): TGTGCCAGCAGTGAATCGGGGTTGGGGACCTACGAGCAGTACTTC.

The chain combines TRBV15 with TRBJ2-5; D might be TRBD2 (6 bases). V lost 0 bases and J 4 bases, leaving 18 bases between the germline ends. This CDR3 has 17 residues. Germline lookup yields CDR1 LNHNV and CDR2 YYDKDF (reference sequence). The CDR3 protein is CATSRDPRTAGRETQYF. CDR3 in DNA: TGTGCCACCAGCAGAGATCCTAGAACAGCGGGCCGAGAGACCCAGTACTTC.

The V call is TRBV5-1, the J call TRBJ2-2; 9 bases agree with TRBD1. This CDR3 region has 16 residues. Germline lookup yields CDR1 SGHRS and CDR2 YFSETQ. The J segment lost 7 bases and the V segment lost 1 base, leaving 8 bases of the junction unmatched. The CDR3 is CASSLTGQGSLGELFF. The CDR3 DNA is TGCGCCAGCAGCTTGACGGGACAGGGCAGTCTCGGGGAGCTGTTTTTT.

This clone was detected once. The rearrangement uses TRBV7-2 and TRBJ1-1, with 10 bases matching TRBD1. This CDR3 contains 14 residues. The V gene's germline CDR1 is SGHTA and CDR2 FQGNSA. J lost 10 bases, V lost 5 bases, and 10 bases had no gene match. This chain's CDR3 is CASSRDRGRLGAFF. The CDR3 nucleotides read TGTGCCAGCAGCAGAGACAGGGGGCGTCTTGGAGCTTTCTTT.

This clone has only one observation. The V gene is TRBV5-5, the J gene TRBJ2-1; 7 bases line up with TRBD2. Germline CDR1 reads SGHKS; CDR2 reads YYEKEE (reference sequence). V shed 0 bases and J 8 bases; nucleotides not matched to a gene: 11. The CDR3 contains 16 residues. The CDR3 bases are TGTGCCAGCAGCTTGGAAAGGCTAGCGGAGGGCTATGAGCAGTTCTTC. Translated, it gives CASSLERLAEGYEQFF.

The sample holds one count of this clone. The chain joins TRBV19 to TRBJ2-5; the match to TRBD1 covers 8 bases. CDR3 length: 17 amino acids. Germline V lookup: CDR1 LNHDA, CDR2 SQIVND (reference sequence). The trim removed 7 bases at V and 2 bases at J, leaving 15 bases unmatched. As DNA, the CDR3 is TGTGCCAGTACGTACAGGGGCAGGGGGCCAGGGCAAGAGACCCAGTACTTC. Translating it yields CASTYRGRGPGQETQYF. The variable domain in full, completed from reference TRBV19 and TRBJ2-5, reads DGGITQSPKYLFRKEGQNVTLSCEQNLNHDAMYWYRQDPGQGLRLIYYSQIVNDFQKGDIAEGYSVSREKKESFPLTVTSAQKNPTAFYLCASTYRGRGPGQETQYFGPGTRLLVL.

The chain combines TRBV7-9 with TRBJ1-1; possible D gene TRBD1, 5 bases. The length of the CDR3 is 13 residues. Trimming pared 2 bases from V and 8 bases from J, leaving 12 bases between. Germline values: CDR1 SEHNR, CDR2 FQNEAQ (reference sequence). Written as DNA, the CDR3 is TGTGCCAGCAGCTTACAGCAGGGCCTAGAAGCTTTCTTT. This gives the protein CASSLQQGLEAFF.

The rearrangement joins TRBV11-3 to TRBJ2-1, with 11 bases fitting TRBD2. Germline CDR1 SGHNT, CDR2 YENEEA. The trim removed 2 bases at V and 7 bases at J, leaving 7 bases unmatched. The CDR3 covers 16 residues. The CDR3 loop reads CASSLRASGGSNEQFF. In nucleotides, the CDR3 is TGTGCCAGCAGCTTAAGGGCTAGCGGGGGGTCGAATGAGCAGTTCTTC.

Points on this clone: The junction departs from the called germline gene at one end, perhaps through a read error. The chain employs TRBV10-3 and TRBJ2-1, with D maybe TRBD2 (6 bases). Per the germline V gene, CDR1 is ENHRY and CDR2 is SYGVKD. CDR3 length equals 13 residues. The CDR3 is CAVSGQGEDEQFF. The CDR3 coding sequence is TGTGCCGTCAGCGGGCAGGGTGAGGATGAGCAGTTCTTC.

The V call is TRBV7-6, the J call TRBJ2-3; D is unclear. Trimming removed 5 bases at V and 4 bases at J, with 10 bases between. Looked up from germline, CDR1 is SGHVS and CDR2 is FNYEAQ. There are 13 residues in the CDR3. Here the CDR3 DNA reads TGTGCCAGCAGCCCCAGGTTCCCAGATACGCAGTATTTT. This sequence encodes CASSPRFPDTQYF.

The chain carries TRBV7-9 and TRBJ2-3; TRBD1 matches 7 bases. In germline, CDR1 is SEHNR, CDR2 FQNEAQ (reference sequence). With 8 bases clipped from V and 4 bases from J, the junction kept 6 bases outside the gene matches. The CDR3 extends over 13 amino acids. CDR3 protein: CASGNRGADTQYF. The CDR3 DNA is TGTGCCAGCGGTAACAGGGGAGCAGATACGCAGTATTTT.

The V call is TRBV7-2, the J call TRBJ2-7; 9 bases are shared with TRBD2. CDR1 is SGHTA, CDR2 FQGNSA, per germline. This CDR3 is built from 15 residues. V lost 3 bases, J lost 7 bases, and 10 bases stayed unmatched. CDR3 in amino acids: CASSFSLQRGVEQYF. The CDR3 DNA reads TGTGCCAGCAGCTTTTCCCTCCAGCGGGGGGTTGAGCAGTACTTC.

The chain uses TRBV19 and TRBJ2-4, with 7 positions matching TRBD2. The V gene's germline CDR1 is LNHDA and CDR2 SQIVND (reference sequence). The CDR3 has 14 amino acids. With 8 bases clipped from V and 6 bases from J, the junction kept 10 bases outside the gene matches. DNA of the CDR3: TGTGCCAGTGGTCGGGGAGGGAGTAGAAACATTCAGTACTTC. Encoded protein: CASGRGGSRNIQYF. Full variable domain (remainder filled in from reference TRBV19 and TRBJ2-4): DGGITQSPKYLFRKEGQNVTLSCEQNLNHDAMYWYRQDPGQGLRLIYYSQIVNDFQKGDIAEGYSVSREKKESFPLTVTSAQKNPTAFYLCASGRGGSRNIQYFGAGTRLSVL.

This chain connects TRBV5-5 to TRBJ2-5; D uncertain. Trimming stripped 7 bases from V and 4 bases from J, with 11 bases between. Germline V gives CDR1 SGHKS, CDR2 YYEKEE (reference sequence). The CDR3 length is 12 residues. CDR3 nucleotide sequence: TGTGCCAGCGCAATCAGAGGAGAGACCCAGTACTTC. This translates into CASAIRGETQYF.